The subject of this entry is one T cell receptor beta chain. This CDR3 has 14 amino acids. Germline values: CDR1 MNHEY, CDR2 SVGAGI. V was clipped by 2 bases and J by 0 bases, with 8 bases between them. TCRdb's copy holds only in-frame clones and misses some; the assay was immunoSEQ multiplex PCR. The table shows around 19,000 clones, with over 65% occurring only once. The data derive from a study of OX40 agonist ivuxolimab in advanced cancers. The material was CD4+ or CD8+ T cells sorted from blood, obtained in a trial of the OX40 agonist ivuxolimab. The chain combines TRBV6-5 with TRBJ2-7, with D possibly matching TRBD1 (6 bases). The receptor comes from an adult with an advanced solid tumor such as melanoma, head and neck, liver or kidney cancer. CDR3 residues: CASSYGQSSYEQYF. The CDR3 bases are TGTGCCAGCAGTTACGGACAGAGCTCCTACGAGCAGTACTTC.